A selection of T cell receptor beta chains follows, all from one sample in a study of shared clonotypes between healthy human individuals. TCRdb's copy holds only in-frame clones and misses some; the assay was immunoSEQ multiplex PCR. This sample has 450,000 to 650,000 clones; roughly four fifths occur once, and the top ten carry around 12%. The sequenced sample was PBMCs. These receptors all stem from a woman aged 40 to 49 in good health. Some clones in this sample may be carry-over from other donors' samples. Both conserved end residues are part of each CDR3. D genes are given only for firm matches. Some rows have no size entry. The others give once, few or many, or a class for an expanded clone.

v_call	d_call	j_call	cdr3_length	clone_size	cdr3_nt	cdr3_aa
TRBV18	TRBD1	TRBJ1-1	16	few	TGTGCCAGCTCACCGCAAGACAGGGGGCTTTTTACTGAAGCTTTCTTT	CASSPQDRGLFTEAFF
TRBV5-6	-	TRBJ1-4	15	-	TGTGCCAGCAGCTGGCAGGGTGGAACTAATGAAAAACTGTTTTTT	CASSWQGGTNEKLFF
TRBV21-1	-	TRBJ1-5	19	-	TGTGCCAGCAGCAAAGGAGGGCCGGTGACAGGGGATAGCAATCAGCCCCAGCATTTT	CASSKGGPVTGDSNQPQHF
TRBV7-3	-	TRBJ2-1	15	-	TGTGCCAGCAGCTTAATCGCAGGAGCCTACAATGAGCAGTTCTTC	CASSLIAGAYNEQFF
TRBV27	TRBD1	TRBJ1-1	14	-	TGTGCCAGCAGGCGGGACAGGGGTGTAACTGAAGCTTTCTTT	CASRRDRGVTEAFF
TRBV11-2	-	TRBJ2-7	14	-	TGTGCCAGCAGCTTAGTCTCCCCAGGGGCCGAGCAGTACTTC	CASSLVSPGAEQYF
TRBV5-4	TRBD2	TRBJ2-2	17	-	TGTGCCAGCAGCTTGACGCTAGCGGGGTTTCTAGTGGGGGAGCTGTTTTTT	CASSLTLAGFLVGELFF
TRBV4-1	-	TRBJ2-5	16	-	TGCGCCAGCAGCCGCTTCGGGGGGCCCCGTGCGGAGACCCAGTACTTC	CASSRFGGPRAETQYF
TRBV6-4	TRBD1	TRBJ2-1	15	-	TGTGCCAGCAGTGACTCGGGGACAGCTGGGAATGAGCAGTTCTTC	CASSDSGTAGNEQFF
TRBV7-2	-	TRBJ1-1	14	-	TGTGCCAGCAGCCCCTTTCAGGGTTCCTCTGAAGCTTTCTTT	CASSPFQGSSEAFF
TRBV7-2	TRBD1	TRBJ2-1	15	-	TGTGCCAGCAGCTTAGGACAGGGGGTTTGGAATGAGCAGTTCTTC	CASSLGQGVWNEQFF
TRBV5-8	-	TRBJ2-3	16	once	TGTGCCAGCAGCTGGAGGGGTAGATCTAGCACAGATACGCAGTATTTT	CASSWRGRSSTDTQYF
TRBV5-8	TRBD2	TRBJ2-1	17	-	TGTGCCAGCAGCTTCCGGCGGCTAGCGGGAGGAGAGGATGAGCAGTTCTTC	CASSFRRLAGGEDEQFF
TRBV18	-	TRBJ2-1	14	-	TGTGCCAGCTCACCATTAAGCTCCTACAATGAGCAGTTCTTC	CASSPLSSYNEQFF